The present entry profiles one TCR beta chain with its context. Its antigen remains unidentified. TCRdb ran MiXCR on the reads and lists one entry per CDR3 protein. This table holds 450,000 to 650,000 distinct CDR3 sequences, around 40% found once. Deletions cut 6 bases from V and 5 bases from J, with 17 bases between. CDR1 KGHSH and CDR2 LQKENI come from the germline V gene. The CDR3 runs 15 residues. This sample was included in a study of T cell repertoires in cytomegalovirus infection. Background on the study: Public TCR beta signatures marked donors with CMV infection and the matching HLA.

Study results and caveats: Ex vivo, HLA-C-restricted CMV-specific TCR beta clonotypes prevailed over the rest of the response.

V and J are TRBV18 and TRBJ2-1; D not resolved. Sequencing was performed on cultured PBMCs, taken from culture after CMV antigen stimulation. This TCR came from a human donor in good health (CMV status not recorded). Some clones in this sample may be carry-over from other donors' samples. The CDR3 region is CASSLIRPPDNEQFF. DNA of the CDR3: TGTGCCAGCTCTCTTATTCGCCCCCCAGACAATGAGCAGTTCTTC.